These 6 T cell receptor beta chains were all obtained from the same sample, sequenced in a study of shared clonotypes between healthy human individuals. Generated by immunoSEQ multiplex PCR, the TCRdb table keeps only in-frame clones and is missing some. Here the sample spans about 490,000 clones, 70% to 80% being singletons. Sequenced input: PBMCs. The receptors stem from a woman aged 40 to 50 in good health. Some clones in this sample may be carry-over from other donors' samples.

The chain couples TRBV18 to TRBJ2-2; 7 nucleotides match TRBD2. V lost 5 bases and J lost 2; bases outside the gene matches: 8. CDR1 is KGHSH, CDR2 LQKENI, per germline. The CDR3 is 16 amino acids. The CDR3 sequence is CASSITSVLNTGELFF. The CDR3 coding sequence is TGTGCCAGCTCAATAACTAGCGTATTAAACACCGGGGAGCTGTTTTTT.

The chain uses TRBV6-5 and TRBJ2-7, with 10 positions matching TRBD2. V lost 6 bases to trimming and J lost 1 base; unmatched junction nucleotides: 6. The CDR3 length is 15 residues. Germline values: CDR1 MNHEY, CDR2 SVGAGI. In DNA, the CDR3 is TGTGCCAGCAGGTCCGCTAGCGGGAGTTCCTACGAGCAGTACTTC. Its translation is CASRSASGSSYEQYF.

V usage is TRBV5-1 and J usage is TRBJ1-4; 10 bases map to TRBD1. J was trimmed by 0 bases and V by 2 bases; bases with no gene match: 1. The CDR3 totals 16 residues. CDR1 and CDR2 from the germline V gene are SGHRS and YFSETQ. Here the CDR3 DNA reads TGCGCCAGCAGCTTCGGGACAGGGGCAACTAATGAAAAACTGTTTTTT. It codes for CASSFGTGATNEKLFF.

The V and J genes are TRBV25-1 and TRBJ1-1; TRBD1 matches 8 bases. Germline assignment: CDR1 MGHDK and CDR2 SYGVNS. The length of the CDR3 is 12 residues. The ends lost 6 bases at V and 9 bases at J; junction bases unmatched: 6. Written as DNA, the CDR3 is TGTGCCAGCAGCGCGACAGGGGTAAAAGCTTTCTTT. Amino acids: CASSATGVKAFF.

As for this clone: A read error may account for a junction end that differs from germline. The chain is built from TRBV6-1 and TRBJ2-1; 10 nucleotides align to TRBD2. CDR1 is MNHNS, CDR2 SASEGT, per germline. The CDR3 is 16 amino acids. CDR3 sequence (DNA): TGTGCCAGCAGGGAAGCGGGAGGGCCCTCCTACAATGAGCAGTTCTTC. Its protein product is CASREAGGPSYNEQFF.

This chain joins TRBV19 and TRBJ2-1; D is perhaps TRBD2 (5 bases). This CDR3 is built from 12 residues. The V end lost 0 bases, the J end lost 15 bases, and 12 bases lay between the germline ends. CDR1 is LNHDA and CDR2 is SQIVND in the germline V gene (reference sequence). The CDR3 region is CASSIDGEIMFF. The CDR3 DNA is TGTGCCAGTAGTATAGATGGGGAGATCATGTTCTTC.